One and the same sample provided the 22 T cell receptor beta chains below, sequenced in a study of identical twins (dated by TCRdb to about 2016). The library came from 5' RACE. The sample was run on an Illumina HiSeq 2000. The public sequencing data were trimmed at Q25 with fastp and processed into clonotypes with MiXCR by TCRdb, which kept only in-frame beta chains. For every CDR3 protein sequence, its rows merge into one entry that carries the most common genes and DNA. Within this sample are around 490,000 distinct CDR3 sequences, with around an eighth of them counted one time only. In total, the top ten clones hold approximately 1% of the sample. The data were also submitted as part of a second study, on yellow fever vaccine responses in identical twins.

Sequenced material: CD4+ T cells sorted from blood. These receptors all stem from a woman younger than 30 in good health.

The chain uses TRBV7-6 and TRBJ2-3, with D possibly matching TRBD2 (5 bases). Germline CDR1 SGHVS, CDR2 FNYEAQ. Deletions cut 1 base from V and 4 bases from J, with 12 bases between. The CDR3 is made up of 15 amino acids. The CDR3, as DNA: TGTGCCAGCAGCTTAGGGTCTAGCTGGTCAGATACGCAGTATTTT. Translated: CASSLGSSWSDTQYF. The full variable domain, rest sourced from reference TRBV7-6 and TRBJ2-3, is GAGVSQSPRYKVTKRGQDVALRCDPISGHVSLYWYRQALGQGPEFLTYFNYEAQQDKSGLPNDRFSAERPEGSISTLTIQRTEQRDSAMYRCASSLGSSWSDTQYFGPGTRLTVL.

This clonotype was seen more than once but under ten times. This rearrangement joins TRBV5-1 to TRBJ1-1, with D perhaps matching TRBD1 (6 bases). CDR1 is SGHRS, CDR2 YFSETQ, per germline. The ends were cut back, 3 bases at V and 5 bases at J, with 14 bases in the middle. The CDR3 loop spans 14 amino acids. Here the CDR3 DNA reads TGCGCCAGCAGCTGGGGGGCAGGACTTACTGAAGCTTTCTTT. It yields the protein CASSWGAGLTEAFF.

This clonotype was detected a few times. The gene calls are TRBV7-3 and TRBJ1-1; no definite D call. The CDR3 is 13 amino acids. Between the trimmed V and J ends, which lost 3 bases and 5 bases, there was a span of 10 bases. CDR1 and CDR2 from the germline V gene are SGHTA and FQGTGA. The CDR3 loop is CASSFDRGTEAFF. DNA of the CDR3: TGTGCCAGCAGCTTTGATCGGGGTACTGAAGCTTTCTTT. Variable domain in full (rest from reference TRBV7-3 and TRBJ1-1): GAGVSQTPSNKVTEKGKYVELRCDPISGHTALYWYRQSLGQGPEFLIYFQGTGAADDSGLPNDRFFAVRPEGSVSTLKIQRTERGDSAVYLCASSFDRGTEAFFGQGTRLTVV.

This clonotype has just a few counts. CDR3 coding DNA: TGTGCCAGCGGCCCGGGACAGGTCACCTATGGCTACACCTTC. Translation: CASGPGQVTYGYTF. This chain links TRBV6-1 with TRBJ1-2; TRBD1 matches 8 bases. Trimming removed 8 bases from V and 4 bases from J; junction bases left unmatched: 9. This CDR3 contains 14 residues. CDR1 and CDR2 (germline): MNHNS, SASEGT.

This clonotype occurred a few times. The genes are TRBV5-1 and TRBJ2-5; tentative D call: TRBD1 (6 bases). CDR1 is SGHRS and CDR2 is YFSETQ in the germline V gene. Trimming shortened V by 4 bases and J by 5 bases, and 18 bases separated the two germline ends. The CDR3 loop spans 15 amino acids. The CDR3 protein is CASSQTGQIWETQYF. CDR3 DNA: TGCGCCAGCAGCCAAACCGGACAGATCTGGGAGACCCAGTACTTC. Filled out from reference TRBV5-1 and TRBJ2-5, the complete variable domain reads KAGVTQTPRYLIKTRGQQVTLSCSPISGHRSVSWYQQTPGQGLQFLFEYFSETQRNKGNFPGRFSGRQFSNSRSEMNVSTLELGDSALYLCASSQTGQIWETQYFGPGTRLLVL.

This chain joins TRBV14 and TRBJ2-2; possible D gene TRBD1, 5 bases. CDR1 and CDR2 (germline): SGHDN, FVKESK. The CDR3 consists of 13 residues. The V end lost 5 bases, the J end lost 6 bases, and 10 bases lay between the germline ends. The CDR3 DNA is TGTGCCAGCAGCGACAGAGGATCCGGGGAGCTGTTTTTT. Its protein is CASSDRGSGELFF.

The chain links TRBV7-2 to TRBJ2-1, with unresolved D. V was pared by 1 base and J by 10 bases, with 8 bases between. The CDR3 extends over 12 amino acids. Germline CDR1 is SGHTA and CDR2 is FQGNSA. The CDR3 loop reads CASSLVSLEQFF. The CDR3, as DNA: TGTGCCAGCAGCTTAGTGTCACTAGAGCAGTTCTTC.

The table lists this clonotype with a few counts. V is TRBV10-3 and J is TRBJ2-2; perhaps TRBD2 as D (5 bases). V was pared by 3 bases and J by 6 bases, with 8 bases between. The CDR3 sequence is 13 residues long. Germline CDR1 ENHRY, CDR2 SYGVKD. The CDR3 DNA is TGTGCCATCAGTGACCGGGATCCCGGGGAGCTGTTTTTT. It codes for CAISDRDPGELFF.

The CDR3 DNA is TGTGCCAGCCGAGAGATAGCCAAGAACACTGAAGCTTTCTTT. Amino acid sequence: CASREIAKNTEAFF. The rearrangement joins TRBV6-2 or TRBV6-3 to TRBJ1-1; D is uncertain. Germline V CDR1 and CDR2: MNHEY, SVGEGT. The length of the CDR3 is 14 residues. Trimming stripped 8 bases from V and 1 base from J, with 14 bases between.

This clonotype has just a few counts. This chain connects TRBV7-2 to TRBJ2-7, with TRBD2 matching over 7 bases. CDR3 length: 15 amino acids. CDR1 is SGHTA and CDR2 is FQGNSA in the germline V gene. V was pared by 0 bases and J by 5 bases, with 7 bases of the junction left unmatched. The CDR3 region has the DNA TGTGCCAGCAGCTTAGCGAGGGACTACTCTAACGAGCAGTACTTC. Translating gives CASSLARDYSNEQYF.

This sequence joins TRBV27 and TRBJ2-1; 12 bases align to TRBD2. The V gene end was trimmed by 7 bases and the J gene end by 8 bases; junction bases not matched to a gene: 9. The CDR3 is made up of 15 amino acids. Germline V lookup: CDR1 MNHEY, CDR2 SMNVEV (reference sequence). The CDR3 reads CASKLPGLAGDEQFF. In DNA form, the CDR3 reads TGTGCCAGCAAGCTCCCGGGACTAGCGGGCGATGAGCAGTTCTTC.

This clonotype has ten or more counts. The chain has TRBV20-1 and TRBJ1-1; 7 nucleotides line up with TRBD1. The CDR3 runs to 14 residues. Germline V gives CDR1 DFQATT, CDR2 SNEGSKA (reference sequence). The V gene end was trimmed by 3 bases and the J gene end by 2 bases; junction bases not matched to a gene: 6. The CDR3 DNA is TGCAGTGCTAGTGGAGCAGGGGGAAACACTGAAGCTTTCTTT. It translates to CSASGAGGNTEAFF.

This clonotype was counted only a few times. This chain links TRBV18 with TRBJ2-5; 8 nucleotides match TRBD1. Germline values: CDR1 KGHSH, CDR2 LQKENI. Trimming at V came to 8 bases and at J to 1 base, leaving 6 bases not matched to a gene. The length of the CDR3 is 14 residues. CDR3 sequence (DNA): TGTGCCAGCCGCCTCGACAGGGGCCAAGAGACCCAGTACTTC. Protein sequence: CASRLDRGQETQYF.

The rearrangement joins TRBV15 to TRBJ1-1; D is possibly TRBD1 (6 bases). CDR1 and CDR2 (germline): LNHNV, YYDKDF (reference sequence). CDR3 size: 13 residues. V gave up 5 bases and J gave up 8 bases, with 15 bases separating them. The CDR3 nucleotides are TGTGCCACCAGCCACCTCCTGGGGGCCGAAGCTTTCTTT. Its translation is CATSHLLGAEAFF.

V gene TRBV24-1 combines with J gene TRBJ2-6, with no clear D. Germline V CDR1 and CDR2: KGHDR, SFDVKD. The CDR3 is made up of 15 amino acids. Trimming cost V 4 bases and J 0 bases, with 6 bases left between them. The CDR3 loop reads CATSDGISGANVLTF. The CDR3 DNA reads as TGTGCCACCAGTGACGGCATCTCTGGGGCCAACGTCCTGACTTTC.

V and J are TRBV7-9 and TRBJ2-3, with 8 bases matching TRBD1. Germline values: CDR1 SEHNR, CDR2 FQNEAQ (reference sequence). Germline trimming cut 2 bases from V and 2 bases from J; bases unmatched to any gene: 3. The CDR3 has 15 residues. The DNA for the CDR3 is TGTGCCAGCAGCTTAAGGGGACAGGCCACAGATACGCAGTATTTT. Translated: CASSLRGQATDTQYF.

This clonotype was counted a few times. The chain recombines TRBV7-6 with TRBJ2-7; 11 bases map to TRBD2. V lost 5 bases and J lost 7; bases outside the gene matches: 22. The CDR3 spans 19 residues. CDR1 and CDR2 (germline): SGHVS, FNYEAQ. The CDR3 loop reads CASSPYRAGTSGYLREQYF. The CDR3 DNA reads as TGTGCCAGCAGCCCCTACAGGGCCGGGACTAGCGGTTACCTACGGGAGCAGTACTTC.

This clonotype has at least ten counts. The rearrangement links TRBV5-1 to TRBJ2-3; 7 bases fit TRBD2. The trim removed 4 bases at V and 1 base at J, leaving 9 bases unmatched. Looked up from germline, CDR1 is SGHRS and CDR2 is YFSETQ. The CDR3 runs to 16 residues. For the CDR3, the DNA is TGCGCCAGCAGCGGGCCCTCGAGCGGGGGCACAGATACGCAGTATTTT. This gives the protein CASSGPSSGGTDTQYF. Combining the CDR3 with reference TRBV5-1 and TRBJ2-3 gives the whole variable domain KAGVTQTPRYLIKTRGQQVTLSCSPISGHRSVSWYQQTPGQGLQFLFEYFSETQRNKGNFPGRFSGRQFSNSRSEMNVSTLELGDSALYLCASSGPSSGGTDTQYFGPGTRLTVL.

This clonotype has a handful of counts. The J gene is TRBJ2-1, the V gene TRBV7-9, with D hard to call. CDR3 length equals 13 residues. Trimming cost V 5 bases and J 4 bases, with 9 bases left between them. Germline CDR1 reads SEHNR; CDR2 reads FQNEAQ (reference sequence). The CDR3 loop reads CASSTRHYNEQFF. The CDR3 coding sequence is TGTGCCAGCAGCACACGACATTACAATGAGCAGTTCTTC.

This clonotype was seen more than once but under ten times. The chain couples TRBV2 to TRBJ2-4; weak D call: TRBD2 (6 bases). The V and J ends lost 8 bases and 2 bases respectively, with 10 bases between them. This CDR3 is 13 amino acids long. The V gene's germline CDR1 is SNHLY and CDR2 FYNNEI. DNA of the CDR3: TGTGCCAGCTCTAGCGATTCCAAAAACATTCAGTACTTC. Its translation: CASSSDSKNIQYF.

This clonotype was detected only a few times. This sequence joins TRBV12-3 or TRBV12-4 and TRBJ1-1; D unresolved. This CDR3 contains 13 residues. V lost 6 bases and J lost 4, with 12 bases in between. This CDR3 is CASSWVLGTEAFF. CDR3 coding DNA: TGTGCCAGCAGCTGGGTGCTCGGCACTGAAGCTTTCTTT.

This clonotype was recorded at least ten times. CDR3 coding DNA: TGTGCCAGCAGCCCATCGGATCTTTGGGGCTACACCTTC. It encodes CASSPSDLWGYTF. V and J are TRBV6-1 and TRBJ1-2; D is undetermined. The CDR3 is 13 amino acids. CDR1 is MNHNS and CDR2 is SASEGT in the germline V gene. V shed 6 bases and J shed 8 bases, with 16 bases lying between them.